This entry is about one T cell receptor beta chain. Its antigen specificity is not known. Base-call qualities are not available, and no considerably larger clone is one nucleotide away. Amplification of TCR beta CDR3 regions was carried out from RNA transcripts. The first round of RT-PCR for the TCR CDR3 was performed with the HTBI primer set and the Qiagen OneStep RT-PCR kit. Libraries were constructed in a second round of multiplex PCR, after which size selection and purification were carried out. The libraries were sequenced on an Illumina HiSeq2000 using paired-end 100 bp reads. Processing in the source paper ran as follows. Raw data were processed with SOAPnuke, discarding reads with adapters, uncalled bases, mean Phred below 15, or no exact constant-primer or identifier match. COPE v1.2.5 was used to merge high-quality paired reads, and clonotypes were defined as unique nucleotide sequences. Clonotypes were aligned to IMGT TRBV, TRBD and TRBJ reference segments using MiTCR v1.1. Only V-J combinations with frequency above 0.0001, covering 99.2% of repertoires, were analysed. The TCS score was defined as F50 (clonal expansion) divided by E x V (chaos), with BLOSUM62-based TCRdist calculated between CDR3 peptides within each V-J. Welch's t-statistics and random forest reduced fewer than 600 V-J features to around 14, which were used in a naive Bayes classifier (R e1071). TCRdb reprocessing: public reads trimmed at Q25 with fastp, clones called with MiXCR, in-frame beta chains kept. A single entry per CDR3 protein holds the most common genes and DNA from its merged rows. These V and J calls are TCRdb output, not the study's own analysis. The sample table holds hundreds of thousands of distinct CDR3 sequences, of which 14% were seen once. The ten largest clones capture roughly 10% of the sample.

These data are taken from a study of T cells in Graves' hyperthyroidism and ophthalmopathy (dated by TCRdb to between 2019 and 2020). About the investigation overall: Peripheral blood was sampled at the time of initial diagnosis, prior to any treatment. Thyroid tissue and blood T-cell repertoires from over 5 Graves' hyperthyroidism patients were also compared in the study. The approximately 98 discovery patients were randomly divided into training and test sets at a 7:3 ratio. TCR Vbeta CDR3 sequencing of 120 to 150 peripheral blood samples (under 45 ophthalmopathy, about 80 hyperthyroidism and some 17 progressor patients) is reported in the paper. TCR V-J signatures able to tell the groups apart were searched for in a discovery cohort of approximately 95 patients, of whom under 45 had Graves' ophthalmopathy and around 57 had stable Graves' hyperthyroidism. Prospective prediction of ophthalmopathy was tested in an independent validation cohort consisting of fewer than 20 hyperthyroidism patients and around 16 patients who later progressed to ophthalmopathy. After blood sampling, hyperthyroidism patients were treated with methimazole at a starting dose of 30 mg daily, and ophthalmopathy patients were treated with high-dose intravenous methylprednisolone.

A patient counted as having stable Graves' hyperthyroidism if no progression to ophthalmopathy occurred over 18 months of follow-up. The hyperthyroidism patients were between 18 and 65 years old and newly diagnosed, with a disease duration of less than 2 months. Any patient with an uncontrolled infection, another autoimmune disease, pregnancy or lactation was excluded. Clinical symptoms, serum thyroxine and TRAb, thyroid ultrasound, and orbital computed tomography formed the basis for the diagnoses. PBMCs were separated from 8 to 10 ml of fresh peripheral blood using Ficoll-Paque density gradient centrifugation. Total RNA was extracted with Trizol reagent, and quality was checked on an Agilent 2100 Bioanalyzer. From cysteine to phenylalanine, the CDR3 is 14 amino acids long. Kept here is only the CDR3 DNA, which spans 42 bases and is read in frame from base 1. V trim: 3 bases; J trim: 12 bases; unmatched bases: 12. As encoded in the germline V gene, CDR1 is ENHRY while CDR2 is SYGVKD.

Paper-wide results and their limitations: No statistical method was used to set the sample size in advance, and investigators knew the group allocation. Most expanded thyroid clonotypes (frequency above 0.001) were also detected in blood, suggesting blood repertoires may reflect thyroid immune responses. A model built on a 13 V-J signature distinguished ophthalmopathy from stable hyperthyroidism, reaching around 87% sensitivity and around 81% specificity in cross-validation and 80%/75% in testing. In validation, the model predicted progression to ophthalmopathy with approximately 71% sensitivity and 72% to 85% specificity, a median of 6.5 months before onset.

This clonotype was sampled from a woman younger than 30 with Graves' hyperthyroidism. This receptor chain uses TRBV10-3 and TRBJ2-3, and 7 junctional nucleotides match TRBD2. The source material was blood. The nucleotides read TGTGCCATCAGTGAAGTGAGCGTTGCGGGGGACCAGTATTTT. Its protein product is CAISEVSVAGDQYF.